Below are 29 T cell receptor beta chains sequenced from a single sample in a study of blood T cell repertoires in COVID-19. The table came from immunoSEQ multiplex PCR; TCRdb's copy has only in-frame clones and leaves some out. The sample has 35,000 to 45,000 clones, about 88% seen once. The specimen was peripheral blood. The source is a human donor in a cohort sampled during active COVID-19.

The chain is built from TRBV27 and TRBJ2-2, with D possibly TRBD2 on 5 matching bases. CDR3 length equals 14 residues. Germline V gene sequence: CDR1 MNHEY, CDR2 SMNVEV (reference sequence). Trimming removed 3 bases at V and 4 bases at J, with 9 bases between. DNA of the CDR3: TGTGCCAGCAGTTTCGGCAGCGGCACCGGGGAGCTGTTTTTT. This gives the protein CASSFGSGTGELFF.

The CDR3: CASSQGVRGGRTDTQYF. For the CDR3, the DNA is TGTGCCAGCAGCCAAGGAGTACGGGGGGGCCGCACAGATACGCAGTATTTT. V gene TRBV3-1 (or the pseudogene TRBV3-2) combines with J gene TRBJ2-3, with 8 nucleotides matching TRBD2. CDR3 length: 17 residues. Germline values: CDR1 LGHDT, CDR2 YNNKEL (reference sequence). With 1 base clipped from V and 1 base from J, the junction kept 7 bases outside the gene matches.

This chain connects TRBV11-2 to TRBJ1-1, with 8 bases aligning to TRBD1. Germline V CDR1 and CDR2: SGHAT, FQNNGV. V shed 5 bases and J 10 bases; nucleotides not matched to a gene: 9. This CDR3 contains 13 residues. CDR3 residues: CASSPQRTGRAFF. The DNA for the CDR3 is TGTGCCAGCAGCCCCCAAAGGACAGGGAGAGCTTTCTTT. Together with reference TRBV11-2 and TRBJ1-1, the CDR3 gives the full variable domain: EAGVAQSPRYKIIEKRQSVAFWCNPISGHATLYWYQQILGQGPKLLIQFQNNGVVDDSQLPKDRFSAERLKGVDSTLKIQPAKLEDSAVYLCASSPQRTGRAFFGQGTRLTVV.

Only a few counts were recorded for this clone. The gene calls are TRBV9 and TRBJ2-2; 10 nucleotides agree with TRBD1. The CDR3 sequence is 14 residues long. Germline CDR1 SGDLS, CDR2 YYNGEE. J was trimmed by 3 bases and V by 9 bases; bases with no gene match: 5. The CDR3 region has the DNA TGTGCCACCAACGGACAGGGGGACACCGGGGAGCTGTTTTTT. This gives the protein CATNGQGDTGELFF.

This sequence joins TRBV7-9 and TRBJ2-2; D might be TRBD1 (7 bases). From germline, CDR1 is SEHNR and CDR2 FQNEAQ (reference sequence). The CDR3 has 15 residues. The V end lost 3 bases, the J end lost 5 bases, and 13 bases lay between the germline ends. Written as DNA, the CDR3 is TGTGCCAGCAGCTTGCTGACAGGGAGGACCGGGGAGCTGTTTTTT. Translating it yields CASSLLTGRTGELFF.

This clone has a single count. CDR3 in amino acids: CASSDNRASETQYF. The CDR3 region has the DNA TGTGCCAGCAGTGACAACAGGGCATCAGAGACCCAGTACTTC. The gene calls are TRBV6-1 and TRBJ2-5; D might be TRBD1 (6 bases). Germline-derived CDR1 and CDR2 are MNHNS and SASEGT. The V end was cut by 3 bases, the J end by 4 bases, with 12 bases between. This CDR3 region has 14 residues.

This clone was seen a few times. As DNA, the CDR3 is TGTGCCAGCAGCCACAGGGGGCGTTGGACAGATACGCAGTATTTT. Its translation: CASSHRGRWTDTQYF. The V gene is TRBV3-1 (or the pseudogene TRBV3-2), the J gene TRBJ2-3, with 8 bases that match TRBD1. The CDR3 has 15 amino acids. V gave up 3 bases and J gave up 3 bases; unmatched junction bases: 5. The V gene's germline CDR1 is LGHDT and CDR2 YNNKEL (reference sequence).

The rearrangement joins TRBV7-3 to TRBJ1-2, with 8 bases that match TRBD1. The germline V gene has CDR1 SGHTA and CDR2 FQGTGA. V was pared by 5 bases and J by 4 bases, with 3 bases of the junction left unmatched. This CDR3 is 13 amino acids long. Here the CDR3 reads CASSDGQGYGYTF. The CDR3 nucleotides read TGTGCCAGCAGCGATGGACAGGGCTATGGCTACACCTTC.

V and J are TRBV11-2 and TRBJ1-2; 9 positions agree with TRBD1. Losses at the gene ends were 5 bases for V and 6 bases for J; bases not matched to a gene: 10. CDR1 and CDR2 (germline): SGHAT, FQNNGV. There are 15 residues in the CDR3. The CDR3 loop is CASSAYRGLSNGYTF. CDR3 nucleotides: TGTGCCAGCAGCGCGTACAGGGGGCTTTCTAATGGCTACACCTTC. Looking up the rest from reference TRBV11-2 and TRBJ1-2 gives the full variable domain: EAGVAQSPRYKIIEKRQSVAFWCNPISGHATLYWYQQILGQGPKLLIQFQNNGVVDDSQLPKDRFSAERLKGVDSTLKIQPAKLEDSAVYLCASSAYRGLSNGYTFGSGTRLTVV.

In nucleotides, the CDR3 is TGTGCCTGGAAACAGGTAACGAACACCGGGGAGCTGTTTTTT. This sequence encodes CAWKQVTNTGELFF. V is TRBV30 and J is TRBJ2-2, with a tentative D call TRBD1 (5 bases). The CDR3 sequence is 14 residues long. CDR1 and CDR2 from the germline V gene are GTSNPN and SVGIG (reference sequence). Between the trimmed V and J ends, which lost 4 bases and 0 bases, there was a span of 9 bases. The whole variable domain, remainder taken from reference TRBV30 and TRBJ2-2, is SQTIHQWPATLVQPVGSPLSLECTVEGTSNPNLYWYRQAAGRGLQLLFYSVGIGQISSEVPQNLSASRPQDRQFILSSKKLLLSDSGFYLCAWKQVTNTGELFFGEGSRLTVL.

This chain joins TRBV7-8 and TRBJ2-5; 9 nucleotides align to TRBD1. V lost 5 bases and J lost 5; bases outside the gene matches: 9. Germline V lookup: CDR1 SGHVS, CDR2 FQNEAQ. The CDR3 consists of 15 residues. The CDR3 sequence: CASSPGTGIQETQYF. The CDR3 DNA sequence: TGTGCCAGCAGCCCCGGGACAGGGATACAGGAGACCCAGTACTTC.

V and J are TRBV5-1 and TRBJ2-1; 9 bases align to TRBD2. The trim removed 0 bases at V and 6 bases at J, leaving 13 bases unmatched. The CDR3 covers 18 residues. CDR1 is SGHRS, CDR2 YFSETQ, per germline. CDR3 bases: TGCGCCAGCAGCTTGGCGGGGCGGGGGGGCCTAGTTAGCAATGAGCAGTTCTTC. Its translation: CASSLAGRGGLVSNEQFF.

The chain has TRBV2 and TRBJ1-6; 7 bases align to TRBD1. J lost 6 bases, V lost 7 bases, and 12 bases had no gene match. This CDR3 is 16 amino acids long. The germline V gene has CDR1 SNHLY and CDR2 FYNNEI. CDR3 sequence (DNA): TGTGCCAGCACCCCCTCCCGGGGACAGTTTAATTCACCCCTCCACTTT. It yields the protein CASTPSRGQFNSPLHF.

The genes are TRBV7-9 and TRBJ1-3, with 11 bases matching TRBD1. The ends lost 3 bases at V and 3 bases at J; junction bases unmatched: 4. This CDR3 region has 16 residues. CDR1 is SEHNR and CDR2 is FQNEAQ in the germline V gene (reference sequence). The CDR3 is CASSFGQGAHGNTIYF. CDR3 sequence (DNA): TGTGCCAGCAGCTTCGGACAGGGGGCTCATGGAAACACCATATATTTT.

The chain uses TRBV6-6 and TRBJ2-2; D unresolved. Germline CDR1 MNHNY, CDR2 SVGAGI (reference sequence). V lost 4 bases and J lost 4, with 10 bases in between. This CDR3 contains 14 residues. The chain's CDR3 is CASSLEVGTGELFF. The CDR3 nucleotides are TGTGCCAGCAGTTTAGAGGTGGGCACCGGGGAGCTGTTTTTT.

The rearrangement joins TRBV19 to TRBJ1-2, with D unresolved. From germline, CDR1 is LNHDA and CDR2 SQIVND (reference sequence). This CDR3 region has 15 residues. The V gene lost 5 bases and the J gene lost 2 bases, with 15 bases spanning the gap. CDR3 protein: CASSSYSSLNYGYTF. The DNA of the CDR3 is TGTGCCAGTAGTTCCTACAGTAGTTTAAACTATGGCTACACCTTC.

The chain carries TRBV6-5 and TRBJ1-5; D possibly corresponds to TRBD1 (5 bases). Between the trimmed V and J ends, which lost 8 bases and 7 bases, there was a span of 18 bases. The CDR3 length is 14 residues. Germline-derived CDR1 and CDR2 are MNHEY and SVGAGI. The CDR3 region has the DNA TGTGCCAGCGGGGCGGAAAGGGGTCGCCAGCCCCAGCATTTT. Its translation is CASGAERGRQPQHF.

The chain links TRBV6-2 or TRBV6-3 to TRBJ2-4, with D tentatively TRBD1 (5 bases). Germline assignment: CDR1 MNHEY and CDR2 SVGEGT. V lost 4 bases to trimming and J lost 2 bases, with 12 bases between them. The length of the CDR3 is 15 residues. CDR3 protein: CASSSGRRTKNIQYF. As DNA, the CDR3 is TGTGCCAGCAGTTCAGGGCGTCGAACCAAAAACATTCAGTACTTC.

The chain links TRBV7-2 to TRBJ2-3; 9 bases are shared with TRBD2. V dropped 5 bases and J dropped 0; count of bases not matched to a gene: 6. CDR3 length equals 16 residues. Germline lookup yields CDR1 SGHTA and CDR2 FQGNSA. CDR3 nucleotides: TGTGCCAGCAGCCGCCGACTAGCGGCTAGCACAGATACGCAGTATTTT. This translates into CASSRRLAASTDTQYF.

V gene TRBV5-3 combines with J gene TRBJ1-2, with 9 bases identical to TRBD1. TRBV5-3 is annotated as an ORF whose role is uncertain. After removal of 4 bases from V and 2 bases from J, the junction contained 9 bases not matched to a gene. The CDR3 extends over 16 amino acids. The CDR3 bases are TGTGCCAGAAGCAAGGCCCCGGGACAGGGAAACTATGGCTACACCTTC. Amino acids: CARSKAPGQGNYGYTF.

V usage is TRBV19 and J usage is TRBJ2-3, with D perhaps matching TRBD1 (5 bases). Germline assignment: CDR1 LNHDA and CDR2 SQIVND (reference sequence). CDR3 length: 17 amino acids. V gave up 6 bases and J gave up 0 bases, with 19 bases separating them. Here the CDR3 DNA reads TGTGCCAGTAGCCCTATCGGGCTAGGGGAAAGCACAGATACGCAGTATTTT. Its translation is CASSPIGLGESTDTQYF.

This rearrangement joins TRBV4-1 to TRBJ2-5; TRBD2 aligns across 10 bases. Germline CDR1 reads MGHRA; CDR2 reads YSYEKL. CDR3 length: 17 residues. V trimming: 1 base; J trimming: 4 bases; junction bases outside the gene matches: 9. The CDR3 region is CASSQGSQRGGRETQYF. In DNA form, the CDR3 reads TGCGCCAGCAGCCAAGGAAGTCAGCGGGGGGGCCGAGAGACCCAGTACTTC.

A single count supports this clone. The CDR3 is CASSLGRAGGYTF. In DNA, the CDR3 is TGTGCCAGCAGCTTGGGTAGGGCGGGAGGCTACACCTTC. V usage is TRBV5-8 and J usage is TRBJ1-2; D gene unclear. Germline V gene data show CDR1 as SGHTS and CDR2 as YDEGEE. The CDR3 contains 13 residues. V was shortened by 0 bases and J by 8 bases, with 11 bases between the two germline ends. Drawing the rest from reference TRBV5-8 and TRBJ1-2, the complete variable domain is EAGVTQSPTHLIKTRGQQATLRCSPISGHTSVYWYQQALGLGLQFLLWYDEGEERNRGNFPPRFSGRQFPNYSSELNVNALELEDSALYLCASSLGRAGGYTFGSGTRLTVV.

The CDR3 bases are TGCGCCAGCAGCTCTGAGGGACAGGGATCGGAGACCCAGTACTTC. Translating it yields CASSSEGQGSETQYF. The chain is built from TRBV5-1 and TRBJ2-5; TRBD1 aligns across 9 bases. The germline V gene has CDR1 SGHRS and CDR2 YFSETQ. Losses at the gene ends were 3 bases for V and 5 bases for J; bases not matched to a gene: 8. The CDR3 consists of 15 residues.

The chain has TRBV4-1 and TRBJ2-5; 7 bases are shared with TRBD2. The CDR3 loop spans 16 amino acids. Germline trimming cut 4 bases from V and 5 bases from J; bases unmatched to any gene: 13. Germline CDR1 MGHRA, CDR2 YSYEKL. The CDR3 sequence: CASSPAASGGRETQYF. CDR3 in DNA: TGCGCCAGCAGCCCTGCAGCTAGCGGTGGTCGGGAGACCCAGTACTTC.

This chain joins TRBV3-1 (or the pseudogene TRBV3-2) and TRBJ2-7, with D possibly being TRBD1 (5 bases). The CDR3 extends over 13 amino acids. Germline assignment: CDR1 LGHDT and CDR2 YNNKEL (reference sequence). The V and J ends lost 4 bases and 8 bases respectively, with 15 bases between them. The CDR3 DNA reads TGTGCCAGCAGCCCCGCGGATAGGGGAAAGCAGTACTTC. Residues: CASSPADRGKQYF.

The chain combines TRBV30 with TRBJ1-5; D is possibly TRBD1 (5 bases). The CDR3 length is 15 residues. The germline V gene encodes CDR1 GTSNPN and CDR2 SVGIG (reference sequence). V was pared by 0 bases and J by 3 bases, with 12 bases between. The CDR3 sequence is CAWSVLGGDNQPQHF. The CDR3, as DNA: TGTGCCTGGAGTGTACTGGGGGGAGACAATCAGCCCCAGCATTTT.

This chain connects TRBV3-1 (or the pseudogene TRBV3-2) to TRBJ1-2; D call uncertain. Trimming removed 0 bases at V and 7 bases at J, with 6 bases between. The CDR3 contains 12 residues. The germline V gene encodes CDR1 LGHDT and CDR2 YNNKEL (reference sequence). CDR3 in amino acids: CASSQDESGYTF. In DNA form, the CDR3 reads TGTGCCAGCAGCCAAGATGAGAGTGGCTACACCTTC.

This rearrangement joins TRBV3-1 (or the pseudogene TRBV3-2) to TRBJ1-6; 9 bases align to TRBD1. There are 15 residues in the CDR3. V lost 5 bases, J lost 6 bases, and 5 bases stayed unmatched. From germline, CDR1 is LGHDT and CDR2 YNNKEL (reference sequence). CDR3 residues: CASSEQGAGNSPLHF. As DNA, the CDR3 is TGTGCCAGCAGCGAACAGGGGGCGGGTAATTCACCCCTCCACTTT.